These T cell receptor beta chains were read from a single sample in a study of T cells after yellow fever vaccination. Via MiXCR, TCRdb re-called the 5' RACE reads, giving one row per CDR3 protein. The data contain approximately 250,000 distinct CDR3 sequences, roughly 6.2% of them singletons. The sample was CD4+ T cells sorted from PBMCs, taken on the day of the yellow fever booster vaccination. Receptors were obtained from a man younger than 45 who received the YFV17D yellow fever vaccine. Each CDR3 is given with its conserved first and last residue. D genes are given only for firm matches. Only part of the rows carry a size: once, few, many, or a class if the clone is expanded.

j_gene | d_gene | abundance | v_gene | CDR3nt | CDR3aa
TRBJ2-1 | TRBD2 | many | TRBV5-1 | TGCGCCCCCACTAGCGGGAGCCACAATGAGCAGTTCTTC | CAPTSGSHNEQFF
TRBJ2-2 | NA | many | TRBV3-1 | TGTGCCAGCAGCCAAGAAATTTCCGGGGAGCTGTTTTTT | CASSQEISGELFF
TRBJ2-5 | NA | many | TRBV7-9 | TGTGCCAGCAGCAACAACTACGGGTCTCTTGAGACCCAGTACTTC | CASSNNYGSLETQYF
TRBJ2-4 | TRBD2 | few | TRBV12-3/TRBV12-4 | TGTGCCAGCAGTCCCCGGACTAGCGCACAGTACTTC | CASSPRTSAQYF
TRBJ2-7 | NA | many | TRBV6-4 | TGTGCCAGCAGTGACTCAGTTACCTACGAGCAGTACTTC | CASSDSVTYEQYF
TRBJ1-3 | NA | few | TRBV12-3/TRBV12-4 | TGTGCCAGCGGCCTTGGGGACCCCTATGGTGGAAACACCATATATTTT | CASGLGDPYGGNTIYF
TRBJ2-7 | NA | NA | TRBV6-6 | TGTGCCAGCAGCCCGGCCGGATACGAGCAGTACTTC | CASSPAGYEQYF
TRBJ1-1 | NA | many | TRBV28 | TGTGCCAGCAGCCCTTTCTTCGGGCCCAGGGCGGGTGAAGCTTTCTTT | CASSPFFGPRAGEAFF
TRBJ2-4 | NA | NA | TRBV5-1 | TGCGCCAGCAGCTCCTACAGCGTGGGGAACATTCAGTACTTC | CASSSYSVGNIQYF
TRBJ2-1 | TRBD2 | many | TRBV4-1 | TGCGCCAGCAGCCTTGCTAGCGGATACAATGAGCAGTTCTTC | CASSLASGYNEQFF
TRBJ2-7 | TRBD2 | many | TRBV6-2/TRBV6-3 | TGTGCCAGCAGTCGCGGACTAGAATTGAGGACCTACGAGCAGTACTTC | CASSRGLELRTYEQYF
TRBJ2-7 | NA | many | TRBV9 | TGTGCCAGCAGCGTAGAATTCGGAGGGGCGCGGGGCGAGCAGTACTTC | CASSVEFGGARGEQYF
TRBJ1-3 | NA | few | TRBV30 | TGTGCCTGGAGTGTGACCAACGGAAACACCATATATTTT | CAWSVTNGNTIYF
TRBJ2-7 | NA | many | TRBV6-5 | TGTGCCAGCAGTTACACCACAGGGAACGTCTACGAGCAGTACTTC | CASSYTTGNVYEQYF
TRBJ1-1 | NA | many | TRBV7-6 | TGTGCCAGCAGCTTAGGCCAGGGAGCTGAAGCTTTCTTT | CASSLGQGAEAFF
TRBJ2-1 | NA | few | TRBV20-1 | TGCAGTGCTAGAGAATATGAGCAGTTCTTC | CSAREYEQFF
TRBJ1-5 | NA | NA | TRBV20-1 | TGCAGTGCTAGTCCGGGAGCTCCACCCCAGCATTTT | CSASPGAPPQHF
TRBJ2-7 | NA | NA | TRBV5-6 | TGTGCCAGCAGCTTGGAGGAGGGCTACGAGCAGTACTTC | CASSLEEGYEQYF
TRBJ2-3 | NA | few | TRBV7-2 | TGTGCCAGCAGCTCACTTTGGGGCAGGGGAGTCTCAGATACGCAGTATTTT | CASSSLWGRGVSDTQYF
TRBJ2-7 | TRBD1 | many | TRBV6-1 | TGTGCCAGCACCGACGGGCAGGGGGCGTACGAGCAGTACTTC | CASTDGQGAYEQYF
TRBJ2-1 | TRBD2 | many | TRBV19 | TGTGCCAGTAGTAGGGGACATACTAGCGGGGGCACCTACAATGAGCAGTTCTTC | CASSRGHTSGGTYNEQFF
TRBJ1-1 | NA | many | TRBV20-1 | TGCAGTGCTAGAGGGTGGGGGGGACTTATCACTGAAGCTTTCTTT | CSARGWGGLITEAFF
TRBJ2-1 | TRBD2 | few | TRBV6-2/TRBV6-3 | TGTGCCAGCAGTACTCCGGGACTAGCGGGACGTGAGCAGTTCTTC | CASSTPGLAGREQFF
TRBJ2-7 | NA | few | TRBV20-1 | TGCAGTGCTAGAATCCAACAAAGGGGCAGGAATCCCTACGAGCAGTACTTC | CSARIQQRGRNPYEQYF
TRBJ1-1 | TRBD1 | many | TRBV5-1 | TGCGCCAGCAGCTTGGGAACAGGGGAAAACACTGAAGCTTTCTTT | CASSLGTGENTEAFF
TRBJ2-3 | TRBD2 | NA | TRBV7-8 | TGTGCCAGCAGCCCCCGGGGGACTAGCCTCCCTAGCACAGATACGCAGTATTTT | CASSPRGTSLPSTDTQYF
TRBJ2-5 | TRBD1 | few | TRBV5-1 | TGCGCCAGCAGCTTAACGACAGGGGCAGAGACCCAGTACTTC | CASSLTTGAETQYF
TRBJ2-7 | NA | NA | TRBV15 | TGTGCCACCAGCAGAGAAGGGGCCCCAGGGCTCGAGCAGTACTTC | CATSREGAPGLEQYF
TRBJ2-7 | TRBD2 | NA | TRBV7-2 | TGTGCCAGCAGCTTGCGGACTGGGGAGGGAGAGCAGTACTTC | CASSLRTGEGEQYF
TRBJ2-7 | TRBD1 | many | TRBV7-3 | TGTGCCAGCAGCTTAGACAGGGGGCCGTTCGAGCAGTACTTC | CASSLDRGPFEQYF
TRBJ2-3 | NA | NA | TRBV2 | TGTGCCAGCAGGCGCCTAGCGCTAAGCACAGATACGCAGTATTTT | CASRRLALSTDTQYF
TRBJ1-2 | NA | many | TRBV6-5 | TGTGCCAGCAGTTTCGGTAGTAACTATGGCTACACCTTC | CASSFGSNYGYTF
TRBJ2-7 | TRBD2 | NA | TRBV5-1 | TGCGCCAGCAGCTTTACTAGCGGCTCCTACGAGCAGTACTTC | CASSFTSGSYEQYF
TRBJ2-3 | NA | few | TRBV7-6 | TGTGCCAGCAGCTCTTTCTACCCGAGCACAGATACGCAGTATTTT | CASSSFYPSTDTQYF
TRBJ2-3 | NA | NA | TRBV2 | TGTGCCGGTCAAGGGGGGGATGATACGCAGTATTTT | CAGQGGDDTQYF
TRBJ2-3 | TRBD1 | NA | TRBV18 | TGTGCCAGCTCACCACTCTACAGGGGGCCTACCGGCACAGATACGCAGTATTTT | CASSPLYRGPTGTDTQYF
TRBJ2-1 | TRBD2 | few | TRBV5-1 | TGCGCCAGCAGCTTGGGACTAGCGGGGAGGGGAAGCTCCTACAATGAGCAGTTCTTC | CASSLGLAGRGSSYNEQFF
TRBJ2-3 | NA | NA | TRBV6-2/TRBV6-3 | TGTGCCAGCAGTTACTTGGTCAGAGGTACCGGGACGTCTAGCACAGATACGCAGTATTTT | CASSYLVRGTGTSSTDTQYF
TRBJ2-7 | NA | few | TRBV20-1 | TGCAGTGCTAGAGAGGCTGGGGGCCGCGAGCAGTACTTC | CSAREAGGREQYF